Only a few counts were recorded for the clone carrying this TCR beta chain. The antigen remains undetermined. These data are taken from a study of blood T cells in healthy people across ages. Through a sample-barcoded 5' primer and a J-beta primer mix, a second PCR was run for roughly 6 to 12 cycles. TCRdb re-called the 5' RACE reads through MiXCR, storing one row per CDR3 protein. The profile covers about 800,000 distinct CDR3 sequences, with more than 45% appearing a single time and approximately 21% taken by the ten largest. Germline CDR1 reads SGDLS; CDR2 reads YYNGEE. V was trimmed by 3 bases and J by 9 bases, leaving 19 bases between them. The length of the CDR3 is 15 residues. Findings and limits, study-wide: Considered underestimates were the diversity estimates obtained from one million T cells. Strong correlation existed between TCR beta diversity and naive T cell percentage.

V is TRBV9 and J is TRBJ2-1; D is perhaps TRBD2 (6 bases). The sample consisted of blood. The sequence derives from a man aged 25 to 40 in good health. CDR3 nucleotide sequence: TGTGCCAGCAGCGCAACCGGGACTCCCATAGGTGAGCAGTTCTTC. Protein product: CASSATGTPIGEQFF.